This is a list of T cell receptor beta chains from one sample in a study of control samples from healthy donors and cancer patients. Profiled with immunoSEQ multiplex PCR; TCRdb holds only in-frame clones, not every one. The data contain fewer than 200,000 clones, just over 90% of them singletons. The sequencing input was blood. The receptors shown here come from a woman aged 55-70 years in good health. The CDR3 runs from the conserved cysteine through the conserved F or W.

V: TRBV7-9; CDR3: CASSFLTGRNGKNIQYF
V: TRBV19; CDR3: CASSGTVSTDTQYF
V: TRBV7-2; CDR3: CASSSTVGYTF
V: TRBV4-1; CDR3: CASSQVVTEEQFF
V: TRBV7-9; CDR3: CASSLEGRPSRGRYNEQFF
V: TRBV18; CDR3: CASSRSGQPLVNTEAFF
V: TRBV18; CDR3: CASSPPNSISSYNEQFF
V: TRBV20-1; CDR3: CSAAGRGEAFF
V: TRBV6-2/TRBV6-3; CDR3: CASSQGQGWTGELFF
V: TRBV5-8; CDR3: CASSSYIGLGNQPQHF
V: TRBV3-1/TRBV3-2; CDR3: CASSQEPSPLHF
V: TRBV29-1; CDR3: CSSSGDYNEQFF
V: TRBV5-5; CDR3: CASSQTGTSGNTIYF
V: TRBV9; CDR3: CASDPGGHGGNQPQHF
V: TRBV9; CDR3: CASSPRGTGDNSPLHF
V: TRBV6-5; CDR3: CASSYSASPVTDTQYF
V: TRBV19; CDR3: CASSKTRGTEAFF
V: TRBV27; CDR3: CASSWADTQYF
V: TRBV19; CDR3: CASSPGSSADIGGYTF
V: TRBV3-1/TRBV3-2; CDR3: CASSLQTWPGGDGYTF
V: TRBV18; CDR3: CASSPPGTGPDQPQHF
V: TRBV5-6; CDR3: CASSLWEANYGYTF
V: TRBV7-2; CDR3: CASTTQGPKNSPLHF
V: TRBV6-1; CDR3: CASSVGTGKGNQPQHF
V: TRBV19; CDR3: CATTDRVDQPQHF
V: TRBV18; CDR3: CASSPIDRDYGYTF
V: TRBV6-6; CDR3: CASSYEGLSYEQYF
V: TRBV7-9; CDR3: CASSPPGGGVETQYF
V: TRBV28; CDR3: CASTLGAGYTF
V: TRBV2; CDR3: CASSEWDRVYYGYTF
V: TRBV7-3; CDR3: CASSLLRTSCGYTF
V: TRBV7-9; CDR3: CASSLGTGHNEQFF
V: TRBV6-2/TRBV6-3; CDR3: CASSPEGKLHSGNTIYF
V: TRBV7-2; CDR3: CASSGGSSGNTIYF
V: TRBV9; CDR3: CASSVDGTEAFF
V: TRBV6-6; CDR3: CASSYPIDRVQTQYF
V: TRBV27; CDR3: CASSRRTGGLSAEAFF
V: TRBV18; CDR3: CASSYIQGTGELFF
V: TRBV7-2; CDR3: CASSQRQGVNYGYTF
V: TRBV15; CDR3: CATSREQAYGYTF
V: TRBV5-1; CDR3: CASSLVGLGITEAFF
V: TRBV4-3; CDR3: CASSRTGTRGDTQYF
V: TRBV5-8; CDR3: CASSSPGDNYEQYF
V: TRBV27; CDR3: CASSSGHLEAKNIQYF
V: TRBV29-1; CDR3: CSVCLRAGETQYF
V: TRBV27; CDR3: CASSPTGSYEQYF
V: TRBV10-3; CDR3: CAISDWDSYGYTF
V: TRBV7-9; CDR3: CASSLEGTAYYGYTF
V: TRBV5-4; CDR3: CASSFPTGGVGELFF
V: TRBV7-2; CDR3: CASSLDRTSNTGELFF
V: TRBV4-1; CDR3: CASSRPGRGQDGNTIYF
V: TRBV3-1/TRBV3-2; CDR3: CASTGQGADTQYF
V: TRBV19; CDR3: CASSTGIRTNEKLFF
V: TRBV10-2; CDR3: CASRDRVEANQPQHF
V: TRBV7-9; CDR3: CASRDIGTGELGAFF
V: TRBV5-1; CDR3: CASNPSSTNYGYTF
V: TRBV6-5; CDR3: CASSYSGGNTEAFF